The 10 T cell receptor beta chains in this list originate from one sample, sequenced in a study of T cells in Graves' hyperthyroidism and ophthalmopathy. TCR beta CDR3 sequences were amplified from RNA transcripts. First-round RT-PCR of the TCR CDR3 relied on the HTBI primer set. TCRdb redid the calling of the multiplex PCR reads with MiXCR, one entry per CDR3 protein. Altogether approximately 600,000 distinct CDR3 sequences are present, less than 25% being singletons, with the ten largest covering 34%. The sample comprised blood. These receptors originate from a man younger than 45 with Graves' ophthalmopathy.

The V call is TRBV27, the J call TRBJ2-1; D not certain. The CDR3 is 17 residues long. Trimming left V 6 bases short and J 0 bases short, with 18 bases between. Looked up from germline, CDR1 is MNHEY and CDR2 is SMNVEV (reference sequence). CDR3 in DNA: TGTGCCAGCAGCCAACGCCCGACCCTAGGCTCCTACAATGAGCAGTTCTTC. Its protein is CASSQRPTLGSYNEQFF.

This clonotype came up a few times. V usage is TRBV2 and J usage is TRBJ2-2, with TRBD2 matching over 7 bases. Looked up from germline, CDR1 is SNHLY and CDR2 is FYNNEI. The CDR3 covers 13 residues. The J segment lost 5 bases and the V segment lost 7 bases, leaving 4 bases of the junction unmatched. The CDR3: CASNLGGTGELFF. The DNA of the CDR3 is TGTGCCAGCAACTTGGGAGGGACCGGGGAGCTGTTTTTT.

Worth noting for this clonotype: Being one base from a much bigger clone, this may be a read error. The rearrangement joins TRBV3-1 to TRBJ2-7; 10 bases fit TRBD2. The germline V gene encodes CDR1 LGHDT and CDR2 YNNKEL (reference sequence). Trimming took 3 bases from V and 7 from J; bases not matched to a gene: 9. This CDR3 spans 15 amino acids. Written as DNA, the CDR3 is TGTGCCAGCAGCCACGCAGCTAGCGGGAGAGGAGAGCAGTACTTC. Translation gives CASSHAASGRGEQYF.

The chain carries TRBV20-1 and TRBJ2-1; maybe TRBD2 (5 bases). In germline, CDR1 is DFQATT, CDR2 SNEGSKA (reference sequence). The CDR3 spans 15 residues. V was shortened by 6 bases and J by 0 bases, with 15 bases between the two germline ends. Here the CDR3 reads CSAKDGESSYNEQFF. CDR3 DNA: TGCAGTGCCAAAGACGGGGAAAGCTCCTACAATGAGCAGTTCTTC.

Many counts were recorded for this clonotype. This chain connects TRBV11-2 to TRBJ2-7; D unresolved. CDR1 SGHAT and CDR2 FQNNGV come from the germline V gene. V gave up 0 bases and J gave up 7 bases, with 13 bases separating them. The CDR3 is 14 residues long. The CDR3 region is CASSLDHTPEEQYF. The CDR3 nucleotides read TGTGCCAGCAGCTTAGATCACACCCCCGAGGAGCAGTACTTC. The full variable domain, its missing parts supplied by reference TRBV11-2 and TRBJ2-7, is EAGVAQSPRYKIIEKRQSVAFWCNPISGHATLYWYQQILGQGPKLLIQFQNNGVVDDSQLPKDRFSAERLKGVDSTLKIQPAKLEDSAVYLCASSLDHTPEEQYFGPGTRLTVT.

This clonotype was seen a handful of times. The chain's CDR3 is CASRDSGTYYEQYF. In DNA form, the CDR3 reads TGTGCCAGCAGAGATAGCGGGACCTACTACGAGCAGTACTTC. The chain combines TRBV28 with TRBJ2-7, with 8 positions matching TRBD2. This CDR3 contains 14 residues. The germline V gene encodes CDR1 MDHEN and CDR2 SYDVKM. V dropped 6 bases and J dropped 3; count of bases not matched to a gene: 7.

This clonotype was counted many times. The chain combines TRBV28 with TRBJ1-2; D call uncertain. The germline V gene encodes CDR1 MDHEN and CDR2 SYDVKM. V was pared by 5 bases and J by 8 bases, with 6 bases between. This CDR3 region has 10 residues. The CDR3 DNA reads as TGTGCCAGCAGTATGACGGGCTACACCTTC. Its translation is CASSMTGYTF.

There are a few counts of this clonotype. V gene TRBV28 combines with J gene TRBJ2-7; no clear D. Trimming left V 3 bases short and J 7 bases short, with 7 bases between. The CDR3 length is 11 residues. The germline CDR1 and CDR2 sequences are MDHEN and SYDVKM. The CDR3 DNA is TGTGCCAGCAGTTTTGAACGGGAGCAGTACTTC. It specifies CASSFEREQYF.

The chain joins TRBV7-9 to TRBJ1-4, with D perhaps matching TRBD1 (5 bases). Per the germline V gene, CDR1 is SEHNR and CDR2 is FQNEAQ (reference sequence). V shed 3 bases and J shed 0 bases, with 8 bases lying between them. The CDR3 contains 15 residues. The CDR3 DNA is TGTGCCAGCAGCTTGGACATCACAACTAATGAAAAACTGTTTTTT. As protein: CASSLDITTNEKLFF.

The chain recombines TRBV20-1 with TRBJ2-7, with D uncertain. V was shortened by 3 bases and J by 8 bases, with 14 bases between the two germline ends. The CDR3 has 12 amino acids. The germline gives CDR1 DFQATT, CDR2 SNEGSKA (reference sequence). As DNA, the CDR3 is TGCAGTGCTAGCGGATCGGGCCCTAAGCAGTACTTC. It encodes CSASGSGPKQYF.